What follows are 14 T cell receptor beta chains derived from one specimen sequenced in a study of neurological immune-mediated disorders. TCRdb reprocessed the 5' RACE reads via MiXCR and lists one record per CDR3 protein. The table lists about 35,000 distinct CDR3 sequences, 3.5% to 4.5% of them singletons. The sequenced material came from PBMCs. These receptors all come from a man aged 30-40 years with multiple sclerosis.

This clonotype was seen repeatedly, ten times or more. The chain recombines TRBV9 with TRBJ1-1, with D uncertain. Trimming pared 3 bases from V and 0 bases from J, leaving 6 bases between. There are 13 residues in the CDR3. Germline V gives CDR1 SGDLS, CDR2 YYNGEE. CDR3 loop: CASSAALNTEAFF. CDR3 bases: TGTGCCAGCAGCGCTGCCTTGAACACTGAAGCTTTCTTT.

This clonotype was observed at least ten times. The rearrangement links TRBV14 to TRBJ1-1; 7 bases map to TRBD1. Germline trimming cut 6 bases from V and 1 base from J; bases unmatched to any gene: 8. There are 15 residues in the CDR3. Germline assignment: CDR1 SGHDN and CDR2 FVKESK. CDR3 residues: CASRSRGLSNTEAFF. CDR3 DNA sequence: TGTGCCAGCAGATCGAGGGGGCTATCGAACACTGAAGCTTTCTTT. Full variable domain (missing parts from reference TRBV14 and TRBJ1-1): EAGVTQFPSHSVIEKGQTVTLRCDPISGHDNLYWYRRVMGKEIKFLLHFVKESKQDESGMPNNRFLAERTGGTYSTLKVQPAELEDSGVYFCASRSRGLSNTEAFFGQGTRLTVV.

This clonotype was seen only a few times. V is TRBV12-3 or TRBV12-4 and J is TRBJ1-2; a weak D match, TRBD1 (5 bases). V was cut by 1 base and J by 4 bases, with 10 bases left in between. This CDR3 has 14 amino acids. The CDR3: CASSLGAGGYGYTF. CDR3 sequence (DNA): TGTGCCAGCAGTTTAGGGGCGGGGGGCTATGGCTACACCTTC.

The table lists this clonotype with many counts. The rearrangement links TRBV9 to TRBJ2-1; perhaps D is TRBD1 or TRBD2 (5 bases each). V was cut by 0 bases and J by 8 bases, with 15 bases left in between. Germline V lookup: CDR1 SGDLS, CDR2 YYNGEE. The CDR3 spans 15 residues. The CDR3 bases are TGTGCCAGCAGCGTAGGGGCAGTAAGAGGGGATGAGCAGTTCTTC. It yields the protein CASSVGAVRGDEQFF.

This clonotype has a count of ten or more. The chain links TRBV12-3 or TRBV12-4 to TRBJ2-7; 9 bases are a match to TRBD1. This CDR3 has 17 amino acids. Germline trimming cut 5 bases from V and 4 bases from J; bases unmatched to any gene: 15. This CDR3 reads CASSPLFVGQGFYEQYF. Here the CDR3 DNA reads TGTGCCAGCAGTCCCCTTTTTGTAGGACAGGGGTTTTACGAGCAGTACTTC.

Ten or more counts support this clonotype. The chain uses TRBV5-1 and TRBJ2-7; D is tentatively TRBD1 or TRBD2 (6 bases each). Germline assignment: CDR1 SGHRS and CDR2 YFSETQ. The CDR3 is 11 residues long. Trimming took off 8 bases at V and 3 bases at J, with 9 bases between the two ends. For the CDR3, the DNA is TGCGCCAGTAGGGGGGACTACGAGCAGTACTTC. As protein: CASRGDYEQYF.

Many counts were recorded for this clonotype. This chain joins TRBV7-2 and TRBJ2-3; D unclear. Trimming shortened V by 5 bases and J by 5 bases, and 11 bases separated the two germline ends. The CDR3 sequence is 13 residues long. In germline, CDR1 is SGHTA, CDR2 FQGNSA. The CDR3 bases are TGTGCCAGCAGCACCTACTATCTAGATACGCAGTATTTT. Its protein is CASSTYYLDTQYF.

In this sample, this clonotype turned up many times. The V and J genes are TRBV3-1 and TRBJ1-2; the D gene is possibly TRBD1 (5 bases). The CDR3 length is 14 residues. Between the trimmed V and J ends, which lost 4 bases and 6 bases, there was a span of 15 bases. The germline CDR1 and CDR2 sequences are LGHDT and YNNKEL (reference sequence). The CDR3 reads CASSLGQGYDGYTF. Here the CDR3 DNA reads TGTGCCAGCAGCCTTGGTCAGGGTTACGATGGCTACACCTTC.

This clonotype was seen only once. A read error may be the cause here, since a much bigger clone is one base away. The chain links TRBV5-1 to TRBJ1-1; possibly TRBD1 for D (5 bases). The CDR3 extends over 16 amino acids. Germline CDR1 SGHRS, CDR2 YFSETQ. V was clipped by 2 bases and J by 1 base, with 15 bases between them. CDR3 sequence reads: CASSLNPGLRNTEAFF. DNA for the CDR3: TGCGCCAGCAGCTTAAATCCGGGACTGCGGAACACTGAAGCTTTCTTT.

This clonotype was counted many times. The chain uses TRBV18 and TRBJ2-7; D unclear. The CDR3 loop spans 12 amino acids. The V end lost 2 bases, the J end lost 4 bases, and 6 bases lay between the germline ends. Germline CDR1 reads KGHSH; CDR2 reads LQKENI. CDR3 loop: CASSPNTYEQYF. The CDR3 DNA is TGTGCCAGCTCACCAAATACGTACGAGCAGTACTTC.

This clonotype was detected many times. This chain joins TRBV3-1 and TRBJ2-4; 12 bases are shared with TRBD2. The CDR3 covers 16 residues. Germline V gene lookup returns CDR1 LGHDT and CDR2 YNNKEL (reference sequence). The V gene end was trimmed by 4 bases and the J gene end by 7 bases; junction bases not matched to a gene: 8. The chain's CDR3 is CASSPLVLAGGNIQYF. CDR3 nucleotide sequence: TGTGCCAGCAGCCCGCTCGTACTAGCGGGAGGCAACATTCAGTACTTC.

This clonotype was recorded many times. V gene TRBV6-5 combines with J gene TRBJ1-2; tentative D call: TRBD1 (5 bases). The CDR3 is made up of 14 amino acids. The germline V gene has CDR1 MNHEY and CDR2 SVGAGI. V lost 0 bases and J 8 bases, leaving 13 bases between the germline ends. CDR3 residues: CASSYSGRADGYTF. The CDR3 coding sequence is TGTGCCAGCAGTTACTCTGGCAGGGCCGACGGCTACACCTTC.

The table lists this clonotype with many counts. CDR3 DNA sequence: TGTGCCAGCAGCCAAGAAGTAGCGGAAGGCCTCACAGATACGCAGTATTTT. It codes for CASSQEVAEGLTDTQYF. The chain is built from TRBV3-1 and TRBJ2-3; tentative D call: TRBD2 (6 bases). This CDR3 has 17 amino acids. CDR1 and CDR2 from the germline V gene are LGHDT and YNNKEL (reference sequence). Between the trimmed V and J ends, which lost 0 bases and 2 bases, there was a span of 15 bases.

This clonotype was picked up many times. This chain links TRBV12-3 or TRBV12-4 with TRBJ1-2; unclear D gene. Trimming removed 1 base from V and 6 bases from J, with 6 bases in between. This CDR3 has 12 amino acids. CDR3 loop: CASSLGTNGYTF. CDR3 DNA sequence: TGTGCCAGCAGTTTAGGTACCAATGGCTACACCTTC.